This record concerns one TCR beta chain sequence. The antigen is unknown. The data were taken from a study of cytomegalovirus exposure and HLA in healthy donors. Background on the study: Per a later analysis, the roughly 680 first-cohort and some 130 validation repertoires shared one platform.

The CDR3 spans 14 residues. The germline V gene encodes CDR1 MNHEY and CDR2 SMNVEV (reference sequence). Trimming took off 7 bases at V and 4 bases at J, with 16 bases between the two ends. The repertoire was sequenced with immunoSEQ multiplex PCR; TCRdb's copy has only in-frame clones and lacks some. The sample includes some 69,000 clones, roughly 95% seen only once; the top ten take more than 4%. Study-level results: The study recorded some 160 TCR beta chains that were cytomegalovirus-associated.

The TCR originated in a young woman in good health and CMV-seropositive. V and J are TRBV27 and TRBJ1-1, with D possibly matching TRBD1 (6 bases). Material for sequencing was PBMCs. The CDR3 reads CASTLGGPGTEAFF. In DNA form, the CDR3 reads TGTGCCAGCACCTTGGGGGGGCCGGGCACTGAAGCTTTCTTT.